A selection of T cell receptor beta chains follows, all from one sample in a study of blood T cell repertoires in COVID-19. Libraries were prepared by immunoSEQ multiplex PCR; TCRdb keeps only in-frame clonotypes and omits some of them. The table has 250,000 to 300,000 clones, under 90% seen once. Material for sequencing was peripheral blood. The receptor source for this set is a man aged 50 to 60 with acute or convalescent COVID-19. CDR3s include the opening cysteine and the closing phenylalanine or tryptophan. Fields, in order: clone size, V gene, D gene, J gene, CDR3 protein, CDR3 DNA. A D gene is named only where the DNA matches it firmly. Only some rows state a clone size, as once, few, many or a class for expanded clones.

clone size: -
V gene: TRBV6-5
D gene: TRBD1
J gene: TRBJ1-5
CDR3 protein: CASNLGQASNQPQHF
CDR3 DNA: TGTGCCAGCAACCTGGGACAGGCTAGCAATCAGCCCCAGCATTTT

clone size: -
V gene: TRBV3-1/TRBV3-2
D gene: TRBD1
J gene: TRBJ1-2
CDR3 protein: CASSQDNRGWYGYTF
CDR3 DNA: TGTGCCAGCAGCCAAGATAACAGGGGTTGGTATGGCTACACCTTC

clone size: few
V gene: TRBV7-8
D gene: TRBD1
J gene: TRBJ1-1
CDR3 protein: CASSQYDRVATEAFF
CDR3 DNA: TGTGCCAGCAGCCAATACGACAGGGTTGCCACTGAAGCTTTCTTT

clone size: -
V gene: TRBV3-1/TRBV3-2
D gene: -
J gene: TRBJ2-6
CDR3 protein: CASSQVLQSSGANVLTF
CDR3 DNA: TGTGCCAGCAGCCAAGTCCTACAGAGCTCTGGGGCCAACGTCCTGACTTTC

clone size: -
V gene: TRBV4-2
D gene: TRBD2
J gene: TRBJ2-4
CDR3 protein: CASSQGGGAGNIQYF
CDR3 DNA: TGTGCCAGCAGCCAAGGCGGGGGGGCGGGAAACATTCAGTACTTC

clone size: -
V gene: TRBV7-9
D gene: -
J gene: TRBJ1-1
CDR3 protein: CASSLVRSRDTEAFF
CDR3 DNA: TGTGCCAGCAGCTTAGTAAGGTCTCGGGACACTGAAGCTTTCTTT

clone size: -
V gene: TRBV13
D gene: -
J gene: TRBJ1-2
CDR3 protein: CASSPDRLDGYTF
CDR3 DNA: TGTGCCAGCAGCCCGGACAGACTGGATGGCTACACCTTC

clone size: -
V gene: TRBV5-6
D gene: TRBD2
J gene: TRBJ2-7
CDR3 protein: CASSLGTSGGVFYEQYF
CDR3 DNA: TGTGCCAGCAGCCTCGGGACTAGCGGGGGGGTATTTTACGAGCAGTACTTC

clone size: -
V gene: TRBV24-1
D gene: TRBD1
J gene: TRBJ2-3
CDR3 protein: CATSAPGTGVEDTQYF
CDR3 DNA: TGTGCCACCAGTGCCCCCGGGACAGGGGTTGAAGATACGCAGTATTTT

clone size: -
V gene: TRBV5-6
D gene: TRBD1
J gene: TRBJ1-5
CDR3 protein: CASSTGQTNQPQHF
CDR3 DNA: TGTGCCAGCAGCACGGGACAGACTAATCAACCCCAGCATTTT

clone size: -
V gene: TRBV11-3
D gene: TRBD1
J gene: TRBJ1-6
CDR3 protein: CASSLDLSWGTGGSYNSPLHF
CDR3 DNA: TGTGCCAGCAGCTTAGATCTATCGTGGGGGACAGGGGGCTCCTATAATTCACCCCTCCACTTT

clone size: once
V gene: TRBV27
D gene: -
J gene: TRBJ1-1
CDR3 protein: CASSQTRGTEAFF
CDR3 DNA: TGTGCCAGCAGCCAAACCCGGGGAACTGAAGCTTTCTTT

clone size: -
V gene: TRBV11-2
D gene: -
J gene: TRBJ1-1
CDR3 protein: CASSLGEGAEAFF
CDR3 DNA: TGTGCCAGCAGCCTCGGGGAGGGGGCTGAAGCTTTCTTT

clone size: -
V gene: TRBV27
D gene: -
J gene: TRBJ1-6
CDR3 protein: CASSLFPAGKNSPLHF
CDR3 DNA: TGTGCCAGCAGTTTATTCCCAGCGGGGAAAAATTCACCCCTCCACTTT

clone size: once
V gene: TRBV6-5
D gene: -
J gene: TRBJ1-6
CDR3 protein: CASTVQGLNQSPLHF
CDR3 DNA: TGTGCCAGCACCGTGCAGGGGTTGAATCAATCACCCCTCCACTTT

clone size: -
V gene: TRBV7-3
D gene: TRBD2
J gene: TRBJ2-3
CDR3 protein: CASSLKDGAGGTDTQYF
CDR3 DNA: TGTGCCAGCAGCTTAAAGGACGGCGCGGGGGGCACAGATACGCAGTATTTT

clone size: -
V gene: TRBV15
D gene: TRBD2
J gene: TRBJ2-5
CDR3 protein: CAIWDGTTEETQYF
CDR3 DNA: TGTGCCATCTGGGACGGGACTACTGAGGAGACCCAGTACTTC

clone size: few
V gene: TRBV29-1
D gene: TRBD2
J gene: TRBJ2-7
CDR3 protein: CSVEGAGGIYEQYF
CDR3 DNA: TGCAGCGTTGAAGGAGCGGGGGGGATCTACGAGCAGTACTTC

clone size: -
V gene: TRBV2
D gene: TRBD1
J gene: TRBJ1-4
CDR3 protein: CASSPQGQGTNEKLFF
CDR3 DNA: TGTGCCAGCAGTCCACAGGGGCAGGGAACTAATGAAAAACTGTTTTTT

clone size: -
V gene: TRBV24-1
D gene: -
J gene: TRBJ2-3
CDR3 protein: CATSDRTGTDTQYF
CDR3 DNA: TGTGCCACCAGTGATCGGACTGGCACAGATACGCAGTATTTT

clone size: -
V gene: TRBV27
D gene: -
J gene: TRBJ2-1
CDR3 protein: CASSDRDTNNEQFF
CDR3 DNA: TGTGCCAGCAGTGACCGGGACACCAACAATGAGCAGTTCTTC

clone size: -
V gene: TRBV11-2
D gene: -
J gene: TRBJ1-2
CDR3 protein: CASSLLTSGDYGYTF
CDR3 DNA: TGTGCCAGCAGCTTACTAACCTCAGGGGACTATGGCTACACCTTC

clone size: -
V gene: TRBV11-3
D gene: -
J gene: TRBJ1-1
CDR3 protein: CASSFGGEDTEAFF
CDR3 DNA: TGTGCCAGCAGCTTTGGGGGCGAGGACACTGAAGCTTTCTTT

clone size: -
V gene: TRBV5-5
D gene: -
J gene: TRBJ1-3
CDR3 protein: CASSLGGTNSGNTIYF
CDR3 DNA: TGTGCCAGCAGCTTGGGGGGCACCAACTCTGGAAACACCATATATTTT

clone size: -
V gene: TRBV9
D gene: -
J gene: TRBJ2-6
CDR3 protein: CASSVGLDSSGANVLTF
CDR3 DNA: TGTGCCAGCAGCGTAGGACTTGACTCCTCTGGGGCCAACGTCCTGACTTTC

clone size: -
V gene: TRBV30
D gene: TRBD1
J gene: TRBJ1-1
CDR3 protein: CAWGSRRWIGMGPGTGDPNTEAFF
CDR3 DNA: TGTGCCTGGGGGTCTCGGCGGTGGATAGGGATGGGCCCCGGGACAGGGGACCCGAACACTGAAGCTTTCTTT

clone size: -
V gene: TRBV18
D gene: TRBD2
J gene: TRBJ2-5
CDR3 protein: CASSPPAGAGETQYF
CDR3 DNA: TGTGCCAGCTCACCACCGGCGGGAGCAGGAGAGACCCAGTACTTC

clone size: -
V gene: TRBV19
D gene: TRBD1
J gene: TRBJ1-5
CDR3 protein: CASTVTGGGNQPQHF
CDR3 DNA: TGTGCCAGTACCGTTACAGGGGGCGGCAATCAGCCCCAGCATTTT

clone size: -
V gene: TRBV6-5
D gene: -
J gene: TRBJ1-5
CDR3 protein: CASSRGGEPQHF
CDR3 DNA: TGTGCCAGCTCCCGGGGTGGGGAGCCCCAGCATTTT

clone size: -
V gene: TRBV2
D gene: -
J gene: TRBJ2-5
CDR3 protein: CASSHYQETQYF
CDR3 DNA: TGTGCCAGCAGTCACTACCAAGAGACCCAGTACTTC